Presented here are 26 T cell receptor beta chains from one specimen sequenced in a study of cytotoxic CD8 clonotypes in ibrutinib-treated CLL. Clones were read by immunoSEQ multiplex PCR, and TCRdb kept only the in-frame ones, dropping some. The top ten clones hold 3.5% to 5.5% of a sample with 160,000 or so clones, roughly 80% of them seen once. The sample was PBMCs, taken after 24 months of ibrutinib treatment. These receptors originate from a human donor with chronic lymphocytic leukemia.

V gene TRBV7-9 combines with J gene TRBJ2-1, with D unclear. This CDR3 is built from 13 residues. Trimming shortened V by 3 bases and J by 1 base, and 4 bases separated the two germline ends. Germline CDR1 and CDR2: SEHNR and FQNEAQ (reference sequence). Here the CDR3 reads CASSLGSYNEQFF. CDR3 nucleotides: TGTGCCAGCAGCTTGGGTTCCTACAATGAGCAGTTCTTC. Drawing the rest from reference TRBV7-9 and TRBJ2-1, the complete variable domain is DTGVSQNPRHKITKRGQNVTFRCDPISEHNRLYWYRQTLGQGPEFLTYFQNEAQLEKSRLLSDRFSAERPKGSFSTLEIQRTEQGDSAMYLCASSLGSYNEQFFGPGTRLTVL.

The chain carries TRBV6-5 and TRBJ1-1, with 12 bases matching TRBD1. Germline V gives CDR1 MNHEY, CDR2 SVGAGI. This CDR3 spans 15 amino acids. J gave up 1 base and V 4 bases, and 1 base lay outside the gene matches. The CDR3 DNA sequence: TGTGCCAGCAGTTGGGACAGGGGGCGGAACACTGAAGCTTTCTTT. Its protein is CASSWDRGRNTEAFF.

V is TRBV27 and J is TRBJ1-2, with 7 bases lining up with TRBD1. CDR3 size: 15 residues. CDR1 is MNHEY and CDR2 is SMNVEV in the germline V gene (reference sequence). V lost 3 bases, J lost 5 bases, and 9 bases stayed unmatched. CDR3 loop: CASSFIEGARYGYTF. The CDR3 DNA sequence: TGTGCCAGCAGTTTTATCGAGGGGGCTAGGTATGGCTACACCTTC.

In its sample, this clone was seen a few times. This chain links TRBV7-3 with TRBJ1-2; tentative D call: TRBD1 (5 bases). The CDR3 is 13 amino acids. CDR1 is SGHTA, CDR2 FQGTGA, per germline. V gave up 4 bases and J gave up 9 bases, with 15 bases separating them. DNA of the CDR3: TGTGCCAGCAGCTCCCTGGCGGCAGGGAGCTACACCTTC. As protein: CASSSLAAGSYTF.

V gene TRBV6-5 combines with J gene TRBJ2-3; 7 nucleotides agree with TRBD2. The junction had 8 bases not matched to a gene; V was cut back by 6 bases and J by 5 bases. Germline loops: CDR1 MNHEY, CDR2 SVGAGI. This CDR3 has 14 amino acids. CDR3 sequence: CASRDYGGRDTQYF. As DNA, the CDR3 is TGTGCCAGCAGAGATTACGGGGGGAGAGATACGCAGTATTTT.

This clone was seen more than once but under ten times. This chain joins TRBV7-3 and TRBJ2-5; 7 bases align to TRBD1. CDR3 size: 15 residues. The germline V gene has CDR1 SGHTA and CDR2 FQGTGA. The J segment lost 5 bases and the V segment lost 2 bases, leaving 8 bases of the junction unmatched. The CDR3 sequence is CASSLGTGARETQYF. Here the CDR3 DNA reads TGTGCCAGCAGCTTAGGTACAGGGGCAAGGGAGACCCAGTACTTC.

The chain recombines TRBV5-1 with TRBJ1-2; TRBD1 matches 9 bases. This CDR3 is 14 amino acids long. Per the germline V gene, CDR1 is SGHRS and CDR2 is YFSETQ. J was trimmed by 6 bases and V by 3 bases; bases with no gene match: 6. This CDR3 is CASSSDRGINGYTF. CDR3 sequence (DNA): TGCGCCAGCAGCTCCGACAGGGGGATAAATGGCTACACCTTC.

The chain couples TRBV6-5 to TRBJ2-7; D possibly corresponds to TRBD2 (6 bases). The CDR3 covers 15 residues. The V end lost 5 bases, the J end lost 2 bases, and 16 bases lay between the germline ends. Germline V gene lookup returns CDR1 MNHEY and CDR2 SVGAGI. The CDR3 bases are TGTGCCAGCAGTACTACCGGGACGGGGGCCTACGAGCAGTACTTC. Its protein product is CASSTTGTGAYEQYF.

This sequence joins TRBV5-4 and TRBJ1-3, with TRBD1 identical over 7 bases. CDR3 size: 15 residues. After removal of 5 bases from V and 2 bases from J, the junction contained 7 bases not matched to a gene. The V gene's germline CDR1 is SGHNT and CDR2 YYREEE (reference sequence). This chain's CDR3 is CASSPDRSTGNTIYF. CDR3 sequence (DNA): TGTGCCAGCAGTCCGGACAGGTCGACTGGAAACACCATATATTTT.

CDR3 in DNA: TGTGCCAGCAGTGGCCCGGGACACCCTCAAGAGACCCAGTACTTC. Its protein product is CASSGPGHPQETQYF. The gene calls are TRBV6-1 and TRBJ2-5, with D tentatively TRBD1 (6 bases). The CDR3 spans 15 residues. CDR1 and CDR2 (germline): MNHNS, SASEGT. V was shortened by 4 bases and J by 2 bases, with 14 bases between the two germline ends.

This chain links TRBV19 with TRBJ2-7; D is possibly TRBD1 or TRBD2 (6 bases each). Trimming removed 5 bases from V and 6 bases from J, with 17 bases in between. In germline, CDR1 is LNHDA, CDR2 SQIVND (reference sequence). This CDR3 is 14 amino acids long. The CDR3 nucleotides are TGTGCCAGTAGTCCGAGTTGGGGGGCTGGCGAGCAGTACTTC. This codes for CASSPSWGAGEQYF.

This chain joins TRBV20-1 and TRBJ1-1; D gene ambiguous. Per the germline V gene, CDR1 is DFQATT and CDR2 is SNEGSKA (reference sequence). CDR3 length: 11 residues. The V end was cut by 6 bases, the J end by 10 bases, with 15 bases between. The DNA of the CDR3 is TGCAGTGCCCCCGGCCTCGGATCAGCTTTCTTT. Its translation is CSAPGLGSAFF.

This clone was picked up a small number of times. The chain uses TRBV19 and TRBJ2-5; weak D call: TRBD1 (5 bases). Germline-derived CDR1 and CDR2 are LNHDA and SQIVND (reference sequence). Trimming shortened V by 2 bases and J by 0 bases, and 7 bases separated the two germline ends. The CDR3 covers 14 residues. DNA for the CDR3: TGTGCCAGTAGTATAAACAGGTACCAAGAGACCCAGTACTTC. Amino acids: CASSINRYQETQYF.

The chain links TRBV5-1 to TRBJ1-1, with a weak D call TRBD1 (5 bases). V dropped 4 bases and J dropped 1 base, with 17 bases sitting between them. Germline CDR1 is SGHRS and CDR2 is YFSETQ. CDR3 size: 16 residues. CDR3 DNA sequence: TGCGCCAGCAGCCTGGCTAGGGGAGGCAGGAACACTGAAGCTTTCTTT. This translates into CASSLARGGRNTEAFF.

The CDR3 sequence: CASSLADRAYGYTF. CDR3 coding DNA: TGTGCCAGCAGTTTAGCCGACAGGGCCTATGGCTACACCTTC. The rearrangement joins TRBV28 to TRBJ1-2, with 7 bases identical to TRBD1. Unmatched junction bases numbered 4, after V lost 2 bases and J lost 4 bases. The CDR3 has 14 residues. Germline V gene data show CDR1 as MDHEN and CDR2 as SYDVKM.

CDR3 protein: CASSGARSEQFF. The DNA of the CDR3 is TGTGCCAGCAGTGGGGCTAGGTCGGAGCAGTTCTTC. The rearrangement joins TRBV6-1 to TRBJ2-1; D not resolved. V shed 4 bases and J shed 10 bases, with 11 bases lying between them. This CDR3 spans 12 amino acids. Germline loops: CDR1 MNHNS, CDR2 SASEGT.

The V and J genes are TRBV11-1 and TRBJ2-1, with 7 bases matching TRBD2. With V trimmed by 5 bases and J by 5 bases, 3 bases remained unmatched. CDR3 length equals 13 residues. Germline V gives CDR1 SGHAT, CDR2 FQDESV (reference sequence). The CDR3 protein is CASSLGLDNEQFF. In DNA form, the CDR3 reads TGTGCCAGCAGCCTTGGACTAGACAATGAGCAGTTCTTC.

The V call is TRBV5-1, the J call TRBJ1-5; 8 bases map to TRBD1. The CDR3 is 14 residues long. J lost 4 bases, V lost 2 bases, and 2 bases had no gene match. CDR1 SGHRS and CDR2 YFSETQ come from the germline V gene. CDR3 loop: CASSFGQGNQPQHF. CDR3 coding DNA: TGCGCCAGCAGCTTTGGACAGGGAAATCAGCCCCAGCATTTT.

In DNA form, the CDR3 reads TGTGCCAGCGGAAAGACAGGGGGGTTGATGAACACTGAAGCTTTCTTT. Residues: CASGKTGGLMNTEAFF. The V and J genes are TRBV7-2 and TRBJ1-1, with 9 bases aligning to TRBD1. The CDR3 totals 16 residues. Germline assignment: CDR1 SGHTA and CDR2 FQGNSA. V lost 8 bases, J lost 0 bases, and 10 bases stayed unmatched.

The V and J genes are TRBV28 and TRBJ2-7, with 7 bases matching TRBD2. The CDR3 contains 17 residues. After removal of 4 bases from V and 3 bases from J, the junction contained 15 bases not matched to a gene. The germline V gene has CDR1 MDHEN and CDR2 SYDVKM. The CDR3, as DNA: TGTGCCAGCAGTTCTTACAGGCGCGGGAGAAGAGACTACGAGCAGTACTTC. Its protein product is CASSSYRRGRRDYEQYF.

The rearrangement uses TRBV30 and TRBJ1-2; D uncertain. This CDR3 contains 11 residues. V shed 0 bases and J shed 12 bases, with 11 bases lying between them. The V gene's germline CDR1 is GTSNPN and CDR2 SVGIG (reference sequence). CDR3 nucleotide sequence: TGTGCCTGGAGTGTATCGAATCGCGACACCTTC. Translation: CAWSVSNRDTF.

V is TRBV5-1 and J is TRBJ1-6, with D unclear. The CDR3 runs to 14 residues. Trimming cost V 2 bases and J 10 bases, with 13 bases left between them. The V gene's germline CDR1 is SGHRS and CDR2 YFSETQ. The CDR3 spells CASSFAGVNSPLHF. CDR3 sequence (DNA): TGCGCCAGCAGCTTTGCCGGGGTCAACTCACCCCTCCACTTT.

V gene TRBV6-5 combines with J gene TRBJ1-6, with 8 bases identical to TRBD1. CDR3 length: 15 amino acids. The J segment lost 6 bases and the V segment lost 4 bases, leaving 5 bases of the junction unmatched. Germline assignment: CDR1 MNHEY and CDR2 SVGAGI. The CDR3 bases are TGTGCCAGCAGTTTCCAGGGGGCGCGTAATTCACCCCTCCACTTT. It yields the protein CASSFQGARNSPLHF.

This chain connects TRBV2 to TRBJ1-2, with 11 bases identical to TRBD1. Trimming took 5 bases from V and 6 from J; bases not matched to a gene: 8. Germline values: CDR1 SNHLY, CDR2 FYNNEI. This CDR3 contains 15 residues. CDR3 in amino acids: CASSWTGGRVDGYTF. The CDR3 nucleotides are TGTGCCAGCAGTTGGACAGGGGGCCGGGTGGATGGCTACACCTTC.

V and J are TRBV27 and TRBJ1-4, with D hard to call. CDR3 length equals 14 residues. Trimming took off 8 bases at V and 0 bases at J, with 10 bases between the two ends. In germline, CDR1 is MNHEY, CDR2 SMNVEV (reference sequence). The CDR3 protein is CASGYGSTNEKLFF. DNA of the CDR3: TGTGCCAGCGGATACGGGTCAACTAATGAAAAACTGTTTTTT.

This clone was counted between two and nine times. The V gene is TRBV7-9, the J gene TRBJ1-3; perhaps TRBD1 as D (6 bases). CDR3 length: 16 amino acids. V gave up 5 bases and J gave up 1 base, with 15 bases separating them. Germline values: CDR1 SEHNR, CDR2 FQNEAQ (reference sequence). The CDR3 region is CASSPAQGGSGNTIYF. The CDR3 region has the DNA TGTGCCAGCAGCCCAGCACAGGGAGGTTCTGGAAACACCATATATTTT.